The 24 T cell receptor beta chains below were found in one sample sequenced in a study of shared clonotypes between healthy human individuals. Terminally differentiated effector memory CD45RA+ cells were excluded by CCR7 positive selection of CD45RO-negative cells. The protocol was immunoSEQ multiplex PCR, while the TCRdb copy is restricted to in-frame clones and leaves out a portion. Of about 590,000 clones listed, nearly 97% were seen once; the top ten hold 0.1% to 0.11%. Sequencing was performed on naive CD8+ T cells sorted from blood. These receptors were obtained from a woman aged 25 to 39 in good health.

The rearrangement joins TRBV27 to TRBJ2-2; a possible D gene is TRBD1 (6 bases). The CDR3 spans 14 residues. The V gene lost 4 bases and the J gene lost 5 bases, with 11 bases spanning the gap. The germline V gene encodes CDR1 MNHEY and CDR2 SMNVEV (reference sequence). The CDR3, as DNA: TGTGCCAGCAGTTGGGCAGGGGAGACCGGGGAGCTGTTTTTT. Translation gives CASSWAGETGELFF.

V gene TRBV6-5 combines with J gene TRBJ2-1; 9 positions agree with TRBD2. The V gene end was trimmed by 2 bases and the J gene end by 7 bases; junction bases not matched to a gene: 9. CDR1 is MNHEY, CDR2 SVGAGI, per germline. The CDR3 runs 16 residues. The CDR3 DNA follows: TGTGCCAGCAGTTACCTCGCGGGAGGGATCAGGAATGAGCAGTTCTTC. It translates to CASSYLAGGIRNEQFF.

The CDR3 sequence is CASSPSGRSYEQYF. The DNA for the CDR3 is TGTGCCAGCAGCCCTAGCGGGAGATCTTACGAGCAGTACTTC. This rearrangement joins TRBV7-9 to TRBJ2-7; 10 bases are shared with TRBD2. Trimming removed 5 bases from V and 4 bases from J; junction bases left unmatched: 5. Germline V gene lookup returns CDR1 SEHNR and CDR2 FQNEAQ (reference sequence). CDR3 length: 14 amino acids. The variable domain in full, completed from reference TRBV7-9 and TRBJ2-7, reads DTGVSQNPRHKITKRGQNVTFRCDPISEHNRLYWYRQTLGQGPEFLTYFQNEAQLEKSRLLSDRFSAERPKGSFSTLEIQRTEQGDSAMYLCASSPSGRSYEQYFGPGTRLTVT.

The chain combines TRBV28 with TRBJ2-7, with D possibly called TRBD1 or TRBD2 (5 bases each). V was shortened by 3 bases and J by 1 base, with 16 bases between the two germline ends. Germline lookup yields CDR1 MDHEN and CDR2 SYDVKM. The CDR3 runs 16 residues. The CDR3 DNA follows: TGTGCCAGCAGTTTTAGGGACGGAGACGGGTCCTACGAGCAGTACTTC. This codes for CASSFRDGDGSYEQYF.

This chain uses TRBV5-8 with TRBJ2-1; 9 bases match TRBD1. This CDR3 spans 16 amino acids. Trimming at V came to 6 bases and at J to 7 bases, leaving 14 bases not matched to a gene. Germline V gene lookup returns CDR1 SGHTS and CDR2 YDEGEE. The CDR3 coding sequence is TGTGCCAGCACCACTTCCGCCGGACAGGGGATGAATGAGCAGTTCTTC. Translation gives CASTTSAGQGMNEQFF. Filled out from reference TRBV5-8 and TRBJ2-1, the complete variable domain reads EAGVTQSPTHLIKTRGQQATLRCSPISGHTSVYWYQQALGLGLQFLLWYDEGEERNRGNFPPRFSGRQFPNYSSELNVNALELEDSALYLCASTTSAGQGMNEQFFGPGTRLTVL.

The chain joins TRBV7-9 to TRBJ1-1; D uncertain. There are 15 residues in the CDR3. Germline loops: CDR1 SEHNR, CDR2 FQNEAQ (reference sequence). Trimming took 4 bases from V and 1 from J, leaving 13 bases between them. The CDR3 is CASSSFTQRNTEAFF. The DNA for the CDR3 is TGTGCCAGCAGCTCCTTCACGCAAAGGAACACTGAAGCTTTCTTT.

The chain carries TRBV5-6 and TRBJ2-3; no reliable D call. Germline CDR1 is SGHDT and CDR2 is YYEEEE. The CDR3 spans 14 residues. Trimming removed 0 bases at V and 0 bases at J, with 5 bases between. CDR3: CASSLGHSTDTQYF. In DNA form, the CDR3 reads TGTGCCAGCAGCTTGGGACATAGCACAGATACGCAGTATTTT.

This chain links TRBV7-8 with TRBJ2-7; TRBD2 aligns across 11 bases. The J segment lost 3 bases and the V segment lost 5 bases, leaving 6 bases of the junction unmatched. The CDR3 runs to 15 residues. Germline-derived CDR1 and CDR2 are SGHVS and FQNEAQ. CDR3 bases: TGTGCCAGCAGCGCCTTAGCGGGAGGGGTCTACGAGCAGTACTTC. Its translation: CASSALAGGVYEQYF.

V usage is TRBV5-5 and J usage is TRBJ2-2; 8 bases line up with TRBD1. This CDR3 has 15 amino acids. Germline V gene lookup returns CDR1 SGHKS and CDR2 YYEKEE (reference sequence). The V and J ends lost 0 bases and 3 bases, in that order; junction bases with no gene match: 1. The CDR3, as DNA: TGTGCCAGCAGCTTGGGACAGGGGTACACCGGGGAGCTGTTTTTT. It specifies CASSLGQGYTGELFF.

The CDR3: CSVERIYNEQFF. The DNA of the CDR3 is TGCAGCGTTGAACGCATTTACAATGAGCAGTTCTTC. This sequence joins TRBV29-1 and TRBJ2-1; D call uncertain. Germline V lookup: CDR1 SQVTM, CDR2 ANQGSEA. V was pared by 2 bases and J by 4 bases, with 6 bases between. The CDR3 is 12 residues long.

In this sample, this clone turned up once. This chain uses TRBV11-3 with TRBJ2-7; D gene uncertain. The V end was cut by 4 bases, the J end by 4 bases, with 14 bases between. The germline gives CDR1 SGHNT, CDR2 YENEEA. The CDR3 runs 14 residues. The CDR3 nucleotides are TGTGCCAGCAGCTCCCTCGCAAAACCGTACGAGCAGTACTTC. It translates to CASSSLAKPYEQYF. Full variable domain (remainder filled in from reference TRBV11-3 and TRBJ2-7): EAGVVQSPRYKIIEKKQPVAFWCNPISGHNTLYWYLQNLGQGPELLIRYENEEAVDDSQLPKDRFSAERLKGVDSTLKIQPAELGDSAVYLCASSSLAKPYEQYFGPGTRLTVT.

This clone is a singleton in its sample. The chain carries TRBV7-9 and TRBJ2-1, with TRBD2 matching over 10 bases. Trimming removed 2 bases from V and 5 bases from J; junction bases left unmatched: 6. The germline gives CDR1 SEHNR, CDR2 FQNEAQ (reference sequence). There are 16 residues in the CDR3. CDR3 coding DNA: TGTGCCAGCAGCTTATCAGCGGGAGGGCCGAACAATGAGCAGTTCTTC. It is translated as CASSLSAGGPNNEQFF.

V is TRBV2 and J is TRBJ1-3; no clear D gene. Trimming cost V 10 bases and J 0 bases, with 16 bases left between them. There are 15 residues in the CDR3. The germline V gene encodes CDR1 SNHLY and CDR2 FYNNEI. CDR3 loop: CATNGWVSSGNTIYF. The DNA of the CDR3 is TGTGCCACCAATGGATGGGTCTCCTCTGGAAACACCATATATTTT.

This clone was observed once. The chain carries TRBV27 and TRBJ1-6; TRBD1 aligns across 10 bases. Germline CDR1 reads MNHEY; CDR2 reads SMNVEV (reference sequence). This CDR3 is built from 13 residues. Trimming at V came to 7 bases and at J to 10 bases, leaving 4 bases not matched to a gene. CDR3 sequence: CASKTGGTSPLHF. As DNA, the CDR3 is TGTGCCAGCAAGACAGGGGGCACATCACCCCTCCACTTT.

This chain uses TRBV29-1 with TRBJ1-1; TRBD1 is a possible D gene (6 bases). CDR1 is SQVTM, CDR2 ANQGSEA, per germline. V lost 6 bases and J 4 bases, leaving 12 bases between the germline ends. The CDR3 is 12 residues long. Here the CDR3 reads CSVYRVATEAFF. CDR3 DNA: TGCAGCGTCTACAGGGTTGCCACTGAAGCTTTCTTT.

This clone was counted a single time. This chain joins TRBV11-2 and TRBJ2-7, with 9 bases identical to TRBD2. CDR1 and CDR2 from the germline V gene are SGHAT and FQNNGV. CDR3 size: 14 residues. V shed 1 base, J shed 6 bases, and the junction held 4 bases outside the gene matches. CDR3 amino acids: CASSLVAGGVEQYF. The CDR3 nucleotides read TGTGCCAGCAGCTTAGTGGCGGGGGGGGTCGAGCAGTACTTC.

This clone was observed once. The rearrangement joins TRBV29-1 to TRBJ2-1, with a tentative D call TRBD1 (6 bases). CDR3 length: 16 amino acids. The germline V gene has CDR1 SQVTM and CDR2 ANQGSEA. The CDR3, as DNA: TGCAGTCACATCCATACGGGACAAACTAACTACAATGAGCAGTTCTTC. This gives the protein CSHIHTGQTNYNEQFF.

This clone was picked up one time. The genes are TRBV7-8 and TRBJ2-6; 7 bases line up with TRBD2. The germline V gene encodes CDR1 SGHVS and CDR2 FQNEAQ. The trim removed 5 bases at V and 0 bases at J, leaving 10 bases unmatched. The CDR3 runs 18 residues. CDR3 sequence: CASSTQPGLLSGANVLTF. DNA of the CDR3: TGTGCCAGCAGCACACAACCGGGACTACTCTCTGGGGCCAACGTCCTGACTTTC.

V gene TRBV6-5 combines with J gene TRBJ2-7, with a tentative D call TRBD1 (6 bases). V lost 6 bases and J 6 bases, leaving 12 bases between the germline ends. This CDR3 contains 12 residues. Germline CDR1 reads MNHEY; CDR2 reads SVGAGI. The CDR3 loop is CASRQGPGEQYF. The CDR3 DNA reads TGTGCCAGCAGACAGGGCCCCGGCGAGCAGTACTTC.

This CDR3 is CASSDDQYEQYF. The CDR3 nucleotides are TGTGCCAGCAGCGATGACCAATACGAGCAGTACTTC. The chain recombines TRBV5-4 with TRBJ2-7, with D hard to call. V lost 4 bases and J 4 bases, leaving 9 bases between the germline ends. This CDR3 region has 12 residues. Germline CDR1 SGHNT, CDR2 YYREEE (reference sequence).

This rearrangement joins TRBV28 to TRBJ1-1; D may be TRBD1 (6 bases). Germline V gene data show CDR1 as MDHEN and CDR2 as SYDVKM. Trimming pared 6 bases from V and 0 bases from J, leaving 14 bases between. This CDR3 contains 15 residues. CDR3 DNA: TGTGCCAGCAGGACAGGCTACATAATGAACACTGAAGCTTTCTTT. Protein product: CASRTGYIMNTEAFF.

V gene TRBV6-5 combines with J gene TRBJ2-2; possibly TRBD2 for D (5 bases). The CDR3 extends over 13 amino acids. The V gene's germline CDR1 is MNHEY and CDR2 SVGAGI. The V end lost 2 bases, the J end lost 5 bases, and 6 bases lay between the germline ends. The CDR3, as DNA: TGTGCCAGCAGTTACAGAGGGACCGGGGAGCTGTTTTTT. Its protein product is CASSYRGTGELFF.

This chain links TRBV29-1 with TRBJ2-7, with a tentative D call TRBD1 (5 bases). Trimming pared 4 bases from V and 2 bases from J, leaving 9 bases between. The CDR3 sequence is 12 residues long. CDR1 is SQVTM, CDR2 ANQGSEA, per germline. This chain's CDR3 is CSVGFRAYEQYF. CDR3 DNA: TGCAGCGTTGGATTCAGGGCCTACGAGCAGTACTTC.

This rearrangement joins TRBV19 to TRBJ1-5; D not resolved. Per germline, CDR1 LNHDA and CDR2 SQIVND (reference sequence). The ends were cut back, 9 bases at V and 2 bases at J, with 20 bases in the middle. The CDR3 is made up of 16 amino acids. CDR3 DNA sequence: TGTGCCAGCGACGGCACGGGGAAGTTCGGCAATCAGCCCCAGCATTTT. Translation gives CASDGTGKFGNQPQHF. The full variable domain, its missing parts supplied by reference TRBV19 and TRBJ1-5, is DGGITQSPKYLFRKEGQNVTLSCEQNLNHDAMYWYRQDPGQGLRLIYYSQIVNDFQKGDIAEGYSVSREKKESFPLTVTSAQKNPTAFYLCASDGTGKFGNQPQHFGDGTRLSIL.